The 10 T cell receptor beta chains presented below share a single source sample, sequenced in a study of cytomegalovirus exposure and HLA in healthy donors. The PCR had 60 Vbeta and 13 Jbeta primers. Profiling relied on immunoSEQ multiplex PCR, and the TCRdb table lists in-frame clones only, not all of them. This sample has about 69,000 clones, with more than 75% found just once. The sample comprised PBMCs. The source of these receptors is a man aged 18 to 29 in good health and CMV-seronegative.

V usage is TRBV5-1 and J usage is TRBJ2-1; 12 nucleotides line up with TRBD1. Germline trimming cut 2 bases from V and 10 bases from J; bases unmatched to any gene: 7. Germline V lookup: CDR1 SGHRS, CDR2 YFSETQ. The CDR3 is 15 amino acids. As DNA, the CDR3 is TGCGCCAGCAGCTTACCGGGACAGGGGGCTATGGAGCAGTTCTTC. It translates to CASSLPGQGAMEQFF.

The rearrangement uses TRBV2 and TRBJ2-3; TRBD1 matches 10 bases. This CDR3 spans 15 amino acids. Germline V gives CDR1 SNHLY, CDR2 FYNNEI. Losses at the gene ends were 6 bases for V and 8 bases for J; bases not matched to a gene: 11. DNA for the CDR3: TGTGCCAGCAGGGCCCCGACAGGGGGCGGGGGTACGCAGTATTTT. This gives the protein CASRAPTGGGGTQYF.

The sample holds one count of this clone. The V call is TRBV4-2, the J call TRBJ1-5; possibly TRBD1 for D (5 bases). Trimming cost V 0 bases and J 2 bases, with 11 bases left between them. The CDR3 loop spans 16 amino acids. Germline loops: CDR1 LGHNA, CDR2 YNFKEQ. The CDR3 is CASSQEEGMRNQPQHF. The CDR3 coding sequence is TGTGCCAGCAGCCAAGAGGAGGGGATGCGCAATCAGCCCCAGCATTTT.

V and J are TRBV5-5 and TRBJ2-3; 12 nucleotides line up with TRBD2. The trim removed 1 base at V and 1 base at J, leaving 7 bases unmatched. In germline, CDR1 is SGHKS, CDR2 YYEKEE (reference sequence). The CDR3 runs to 18 residues. CDR3 bases: TGTGCCAGCAGCTTGTGGCTAGCGGGGGGGCGGCGCACAGATACGCAGTATTTT. It is translated as CASSLWLAGGRRTDTQYF.

Points on this clone: This sample includes further DNA sequences coding for the same CDR3. V usage is TRBV28 and J usage is TRBJ1-4; 9 bases agree with TRBD1. This CDR3 has 15 amino acids. J gave up 8 bases and V 2 bases, and 6 bases lay outside the gene matches. From germline, CDR1 is MDHEN and CDR2 SYDVKM. The CDR3 loop is CASSLGGQGSEKLFF. The CDR3 region has the DNA TGTGCCAGCAGTTTAGGGGGACAGGGTAGCGAAAAACTGTTTTTT.

The chain joins TRBV19 to TRBJ1-5; TRBD1 agrees at 8 bases. This CDR3 has 15 amino acids. Germline CDR1 and CDR2: LNHDA and SQIVND (reference sequence). V lost 6 bases and J lost 3; bases outside the gene matches: 7. The CDR3 DNA reads TGTGCCAGTAGGGGGTGGACAGGGAACAATCAGCCCCAGCATTTT. Translation: CASRGWTGNNQPQHF.

This chain joins TRBV5-4 and TRBJ2-7; 9 bases line up with TRBD2. V shed 4 bases and J 6 bases; nucleotides not matched to a gene: 14. The CDR3 is 16 residues long. Germline V gene sequence: CDR1 SGHNT, CDR2 YYREEE (reference sequence). The CDR3 loop reads CASSIQRGATPGEQYF. The CDR3 DNA sequence: TGTGCCAGCAGCATACAGCGGGGGGCCACCCCGGGCGAGCAGTACTTC.

The chain employs TRBV5-1 and TRBJ2-1; D perhaps matches TRBD2 (7 bases). CDR3 size: 15 residues. V dropped 5 bases and J dropped 5 bases, with 17 bases sitting between them. Germline lookup yields CDR1 SGHRS and CDR2 YFSETQ. The chain's CDR3 is CASRGGGGGHNEQFF. The CDR3, as DNA: TGCGCCAGCAGAGGGGGAGGGGGAGGGCACAATGAGCAGTTCTTC. Full variable domain (remainder filled in from reference TRBV5-1 and TRBJ2-1): KAGVTQTPRYLIKTRGQQVTLSCSPISGHRSVSWYQQTPGQGLQFLFEYFSETQRNKGNFPGRFSGRQFSNSRSEMNVSTLELGDSALYLCASRGGGGGHNEQFFGPGTRLTVL.

CDR3 nucleotides: TGTGCCAGCAGCCAAGCACTAGCGGGGACCACCGGGGAGCTGTTTTTT. This sequence encodes CASSQALAGTTGELFF. The gene calls are TRBV4-2 and TRBJ2-2; TRBD2 aligns across 10 bases. Germline assignment: CDR1 LGHNA and CDR2 YNFKEQ. The CDR3 has 16 residues. V lost 1 base to trimming and J lost 4 bases; unmatched junction nucleotides: 3.

Remarks on this clone: The junction does not match germline at one end; this may be a read error. V gene TRBV7-2 combines with J gene TRBJ1-2; perhaps TRBD1 as D (6 bases). Germline V gene data show CDR1 as SGHTA and CDR2 as FQGNSA. There are 12 residues in the CDR3. The CDR3 DNA sequence: TGTGCCAGCAGCTTAGCGCGAGGGGGAGCTTCATTC. This translates into CASSLARGGASF.